This passage covers 27 T cell receptor beta chains from one sample sequenced in a study of Ad26.COV2.S vaccination and SARS-CoV-2 variants. Treatment described: around 19 received Ad26.COV2.S at low or high dose, single or two shots; about 5 received placebo; per-sample allocation not given. Day 63 following the first vaccine or placebo injection was when the samples were taken. Some clones are missing from TCRdb's copy, which holds only in-frame ones; the method was immunoSEQ multiplex PCR. The sample includes about 440,000 clones, 90% of them seen just once. The material was peripheral blood, obtained in a trial of Ad26.COV2.S vaccine versus placebo. All receptors come from a person between 18 and 65 years old who received the Ad26.COV2.S COVID-19 vaccine or a placebo.

This clone appeared a single time. The rearrangement uses TRBV5-1 and TRBJ1-2, with unresolved D. The V gene lost 0 bases and the J gene lost 4 bases, with 13 bases spanning the gap. The V gene's germline CDR1 is SGHRS and CDR2 YFSETQ. The CDR3 is 15 amino acids. This CDR3 is CASSLEGQIGYGYTF. The CDR3 DNA is TGCGCCAGCAGCTTGGAGGGCCAGATTGGCTATGGCTACACCTTC.

The chain couples TRBV12-5 to TRBJ2-5; D remains ambiguous. The CDR3 totals 8 residues. Trimming removed 10 bases at V and 4 bases at J, with 1 base between. Germline values: CDR1 LGHNT, CDR2 FRNRAP. The CDR3 coding sequence is TGTGCTACAGAGACCCAGTACTTC. This sequence encodes CATETQYF.

V and J are TRBV28 and TRBJ2-7, with TRBD2 matching over 11 bases. V lost 8 bases and J lost 2; bases outside the gene matches: 23. In germline, CDR1 is MDHEN, CDR2 SYDVKM. CDR3 length: 20 residues. The CDR3 nucleotides are TGTGCCAGCTCAATCCGAGCTACTATCGCCGGGACTAGCGGTACCTACGAGCAGTACTTC. Protein product: CASSIRATIAGTSGTYEQYF.

The chain links TRBV2 to TRBJ1-2; D is ambiguous. The germline V gene has CDR1 SNHLY and CDR2 FYNNEI. Trimming took 2 bases from V and 2 from J, leaving 12 bases between them. The CDR3 length is 15 residues. This CDR3 is CASSEMARGNYGYTF. The CDR3, as DNA: TGTGCCAGCAGTGAAATGGCGCGGGGAAACTATGGCTACACCTTC.

The V call is TRBV28, the J call TRBJ1-2, with 7 bases fitting TRBD1. CDR1 MDHEN and CDR2 SYDVKM come from the germline V gene. Trimming removed 5 bases from V and 7 bases from J; junction bases left unmatched: 16. The CDR3 consists of 16 residues. Written as DNA, the CDR3 is TGTGCCAGCAGTAACAATCGCCGGGACAGACAGAGTGGCTACACCTTC. This encodes CASSNNRRDRQSGYTF.

V is TRBV28 and J is TRBJ1-5, with a possible D match to TRBD1 (6 bases). Trimming took off 4 bases at V and 3 bases at J, with 13 bases between the two ends. Germline CDR1 MDHEN, CDR2 SYDVKM. The CDR3 runs to 15 residues. The CDR3 DNA is TGTGCCAGCAGTTCAACACAGGGTTACAATCAGCCCCAGCATTTT. Translation: CASSSTQGYNQPQHF.

The chain uses TRBV9 and TRBJ1-4; D gene uncertain. The CDR3 runs to 14 residues. Looked up from germline, CDR1 is SGDLS and CDR2 is YYNGEE. Trimming took off 4 bases at V and 2 bases at J, with 9 bases between the two ends. Written as DNA, the CDR3 is TGTGCCAGCAGCCTGGGGTGGACTAATGAAAAACTGTTTTTT. It specifies CASSLGWTNEKLFF.

This clone occurred a few times. V and J are TRBV15 and TRBJ1-2, with D uncertain. Germline CDR1 LNHNV, CDR2 YYDKDF (reference sequence). The V and J ends lost 0 bases and 7 bases respectively, with 9 bases between them. The CDR3 loop spans 13 amino acids. CDR3 amino acids: CATSRENDSGYTF. Here the CDR3 DNA reads TGTGCCACCAGCAGAGAGAACGATAGTGGCTACACCTTC. Supplemented by reference TRBV15 and TRBJ1-2, the full variable domain reads DAMVIQNPRYQVTQFGKPVTLSCSQTLNHNVMYWYQQKSSQAPKLLFHYYDKDFNNEADTPDNFQSRRPNTSFCFLDIRSPGLGDTAMYLCATSRENDSGYTFGSGTRLTVV.

The chain has TRBV5-1 and TRBJ2-5; 9 nucleotides match TRBD2. V trimming: 1 base; J trimming: 5 bases; junction bases outside the gene matches: 6. CDR1 is SGHRS, CDR2 YFSETQ, per germline. This CDR3 region has 15 residues. The CDR3 region is CASSLLEREVETQYF. CDR3 sequence (DNA): TGCGCCAGCAGCTTGTTAGAGCGGGAGGTGGAGACCCAGTACTTC. Using reference TRBV5-1 and TRBJ2-5 for the parts outside the CDR3, the full variable domain is KAGVTQTPRYLIKTRGQQVTLSCSPISGHRSVSWYQQTPGQGLQFLFEYFSETQRNKGNFPGRFSGRQFSNSRSEMNVSTLELGDSALYLCASSLLEREVETQYFGPGTRLLVL.

V gene TRBV19 combines with J gene TRBJ1-2, with TRBD1 matching 9 bases. Unmatched junction bases numbered 3, after V lost 6 bases and J lost 4 bases. The CDR3 consists of 13 residues. The germline gives CDR1 LNHDA, CDR2 SQIVND (reference sequence). This CDR3 reads CASSQDRGYGYTF. For the CDR3, the DNA is TGTGCCAGTAGCCAGGACAGGGGCTATGGCTACACCTTC. The variable domain in full, completed from reference TRBV19 and TRBJ1-2, reads DGGITQSPKYLFRKEGQNVTLSCEQNLNHDAMYWYRQDPGQGLRLIYYSQIVNDFQKGDIAEGYSVSREKKESFPLTVTSAQKNPTAFYLCASSQDRGYGYTFGSGTRLTVV.

The chain employs TRBV28 and TRBJ2-7; 8 bases match TRBD1. This CDR3 comprises 16 residues. V lost 2 bases to trimming and J lost 4 bases; unmatched junction nucleotides: 10. CDR1 is MDHEN and CDR2 is SYDVKM in the germline V gene. The DNA of the CDR3 is TGTGCCAGCAGTTTAGGCCCCGGCAGGGGGCGGTACGAGCAGTACTTC. It yields the protein CASSLGPGRGRYEQYF.

The chain has TRBV28 and TRBJ2-1, with 9 positions matching TRBD1. V lost 2 bases, J lost 3 bases, and 5 bases stayed unmatched. There are 16 residues in the CDR3. The germline V gene encodes CDR1 MDHEN and CDR2 SYDVKM. CDR3 in DNA: TGTGCCAGCAGTTTACCAACAGGGGGCGGCTACAATGAGCAGTTCTTC. Translated: CASSLPTGGGYNEQFF.

This chain connects TRBV9 to TRBJ1-6; D possibly corresponds to TRBD1 (5 bases). CDR3 size: 15 residues. Trimming left V 2 bases short and J 7 bases short, with 13 bases between. Germline V CDR1 and CDR2: SGDLS, YYNGEE. The CDR3 nucleotides are TGTGCCAGCAGCGTCGGGGGAAGTGAAAATTCACCCCTCCACTTT. Translation gives CASSVGGSENSPLHF. Based on the CDR3 plus reference TRBV9 and TRBJ1-6, the full variable domain is DSGVTQTPKHLITATGQRVTLRCSPRSGDLSVYWYQQSLDQGLQFLIQYYNGEERAKGNILERFSAQQFPDLHSELNLSSLELGDSALYFCASSVGGSENSPLHFGNGTRLTVT.

The chain uses TRBV6-2 or TRBV6-3 and TRBJ2-3, with TRBD2 matching 9 bases. Losses at the gene ends were 0 bases for V and 0 bases for J; bases not matched to a gene: 10. Germline CDR1 reads MNHEY; CDR2 reads SVGEGT. The CDR3 runs 19 residues. The chain's CDR3 is CASSYSKRLAEPSTDTQYF. Here the CDR3 DNA reads TGTGCCAGCAGTTACTCGAAGCGACTAGCGGAGCCTAGCACAGATACGCAGTATTTT.

This clone was detected a few times. The V and J genes are TRBV7-9 and TRBJ2-2; TRBD1 matches 9 bases. The ends lost 5 bases at V and 3 bases at J; junction bases unmatched: 4. The CDR3 spans 15 residues. Germline assignment: CDR1 SEHNR and CDR2 FQNEAQ (reference sequence). The CDR3 DNA reads TGTGCCAGCAGCATACAGGGGGCGTACACCGGGGAGCTGTTTTTT. The encoded protein is CASSIQGAYTGELFF.

In DNA form, the CDR3 reads TGTGCCACCAGTGATTACAGGCTACAAGAGACCCAGTACTTC. Its translation: CATSDYRLQETQYF. The chain combines TRBV24-1 with TRBJ2-5; a weak D match, TRBD1 (5 bases). The CDR3 runs 14 residues. The germline CDR1 and CDR2 sequences are KGHDR and SFDVKD. Trimming stripped 2 bases from V and 2 bases from J, with 8 bases between.

J is TRBJ1-2 and V is TRBV2; TRBD1 matches 7 bases. With 6 bases clipped from V and 3 bases from J, the junction kept 1 base outside the gene matches. The CDR3 length is 12 residues. CDR1 and CDR2 (germline): SNHLY, FYNNEI. CDR3 nucleotide sequence: TGTGCCAGCAGAGGACAGGACTATGGCTACACCTTC. It translates to CASRGQDYGYTF.

The V call is TRBV25-1, the J call TRBJ2-7; a possible D gene is TRBD2 (5 bases). V was cut by 2 bases and J by 5 bases, with 13 bases left in between. Germline CDR1 reads MGHDK; CDR2 reads SYGVNS. The CDR3 extends over 14 amino acids. Here the CDR3 DNA reads TGTGCCAGCAGTGAAGTGGACTCTTTACACGAGCAGTACTTC. This gives the protein CASSEVDSLHEQYF.

The chain recombines TRBV18 with TRBJ1-4, with 11 bases lining up with TRBD1. V trimming: 4 bases; J trimming: 8 bases; junction bases outside the gene matches: 9. CDR3 length: 16 residues. Germline CDR1 is KGHSH and CDR2 is LQKENI. The DNA for the CDR3 is TGTGCCAGCTCACGATCCCCTTGGACAGGGGGCGAAAAACTGTTTTTT. Protein: CASSRSPWTGGEKLFF.

V gene TRBV9 combines with J gene TRBJ1-1, with unresolved D. There are 16 residues in the CDR3. V lost 2 bases and J 0 bases, leaving 14 bases between the germline ends. The germline V gene encodes CDR1 SGDLS and CDR2 YYNGEE. The CDR3 DNA reads TGTGCCAGCAGCGTGGGGATTTCGGGCCTGAACACTGAAGCTTTCTTT. As protein: CASSVGISGLNTEAFF.

This clone was seen a single time. This chain uses TRBV6-6 with TRBJ2-7; D may be TRBD1 or TRBD2 (5 bases each). The CDR3 extends over 15 amino acids. Germline CDR1 MNHNY, CDR2 SVGAGI (reference sequence). The ends were cut back, 5 bases at V and 0 bases at J, with 14 bases in the middle. The chain's CDR3 is CASSHRDASSYEQYF. DNA for the CDR3: TGTGCCAGCAGTCACCGGGACGCCAGCTCCTACGAGCAGTACTTC.

This clone was observed once. The rearrangement links TRBV7-2 to TRBJ2-2; D gene unclear. This CDR3 has 13 residues. The germline V gene has CDR1 SGHTA and CDR2 FQGNSA. V lost 8 bases and J lost 6, with 13 bases in between. The CDR3 region is CASQHAVAGELFF. The CDR3 DNA reads TGTGCCAGCCAACACGCGGTGGCCGGGGAGCTGTTTTTT.

The chain has TRBV6-5 and TRBJ2-7; 9 nucleotides match TRBD1. Germline CDR1 is MNHEY and CDR2 is SVGAGI. V dropped 4 bases and J dropped 5; count of bases not matched to a gene: 3. The CDR3 is made up of 13 amino acids. The CDR3 here is CASSWDRDDEQYF. CDR3 bases: TGTGCCAGCAGTTGGGACAGGGACGACGAGCAGTACTTC.

This sequence joins TRBV10-1 and TRBJ1-5; no clear D gene. The germline V gene encodes CDR1 WNHNN and CDR2 SYGVQD (reference sequence). Trimming removed 7 bases at V and 11 bases at J, with 21 bases between. This CDR3 contains 14 residues. CDR3 loop: CASTDQSGYWSQHF. The CDR3 DNA follows: TGCGCCAGCACAGACCAAAGCGGCTACTGGTCCCAGCATTTT.

The rearrangement uses TRBV14 and TRBJ1-3; D ambiguous. This CDR3 is built from 13 residues. Trimming cost V 4 bases and J 3 bases, with 7 bases left between them. Germline V gene sequence: CDR1 SGHDN, CDR2 FVKESK. The DNA for the CDR3 is TGTGCCAGCAGCCCCGGAGTTGGAAACACCATATATTTT. Protein sequence: CASSPGVGNTIYF.

The rearrangement uses TRBV29-1 and TRBJ2-3; TRBD2 agrees at 7 bases. The V and J ends lost 7 bases and 3 bases, in that order; junction bases with no gene match: 13. Germline V gene lookup returns CDR1 SQVTM and CDR2 ANQGSEA. The CDR3 extends over 15 amino acids. The CDR3 DNA reads as TGCAGCGGGAGTGGGGAGGGGCGAGGGACAGATACGCAGTATTTT. Protein: CSGSGEGRGTDTQYF.

This chain links TRBV10-3 with TRBJ1-2, with D maybe TRBD1 (6 bases). The CDR3 loop spans 14 amino acids. Germline CDR1 reads ENHRY; CDR2 reads SYGVKD. Deletions cut 10 bases from V and 5 bases from J, with 20 bases between. The CDR3 sequence is CASQDSGFPYGYTF. In DNA, the CDR3 is TGTGCCAGCCAGGACAGCGGATTTCCTTATGGCTACACCTTC.